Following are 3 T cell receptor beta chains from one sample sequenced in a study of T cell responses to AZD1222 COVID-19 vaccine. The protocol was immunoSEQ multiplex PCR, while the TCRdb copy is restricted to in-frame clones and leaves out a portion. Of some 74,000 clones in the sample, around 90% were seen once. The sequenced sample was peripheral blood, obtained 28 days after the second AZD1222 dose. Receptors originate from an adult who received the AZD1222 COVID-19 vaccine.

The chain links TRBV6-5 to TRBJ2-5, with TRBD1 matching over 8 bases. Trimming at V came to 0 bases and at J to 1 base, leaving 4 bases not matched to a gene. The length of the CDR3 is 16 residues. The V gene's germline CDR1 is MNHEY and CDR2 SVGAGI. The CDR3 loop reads CASSYSFGQGQETQYF. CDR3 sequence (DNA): TGTGCCAGCAGTTACTCATTCGGACAGGGCCAAGAGACCCAGTACTTC.

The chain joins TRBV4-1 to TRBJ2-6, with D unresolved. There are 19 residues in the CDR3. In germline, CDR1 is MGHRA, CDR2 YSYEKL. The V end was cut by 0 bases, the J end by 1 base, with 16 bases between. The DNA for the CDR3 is TGCGCCAGCAGCCAAGATGCGGCCCTGATACCATCTGGGGCCAACGTCCTGACTTTC. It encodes CASSQDAALIPSGANVLTF.

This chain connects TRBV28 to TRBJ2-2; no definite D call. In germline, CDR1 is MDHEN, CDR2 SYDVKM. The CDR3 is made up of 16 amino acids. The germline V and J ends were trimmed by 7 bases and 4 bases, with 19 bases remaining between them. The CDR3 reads CASTPTGLRLTGELFF. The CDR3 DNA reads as TGTGCCAGCACTCCCACCGGATTACGGCTCACCGGGGAGCTGTTTTTT.